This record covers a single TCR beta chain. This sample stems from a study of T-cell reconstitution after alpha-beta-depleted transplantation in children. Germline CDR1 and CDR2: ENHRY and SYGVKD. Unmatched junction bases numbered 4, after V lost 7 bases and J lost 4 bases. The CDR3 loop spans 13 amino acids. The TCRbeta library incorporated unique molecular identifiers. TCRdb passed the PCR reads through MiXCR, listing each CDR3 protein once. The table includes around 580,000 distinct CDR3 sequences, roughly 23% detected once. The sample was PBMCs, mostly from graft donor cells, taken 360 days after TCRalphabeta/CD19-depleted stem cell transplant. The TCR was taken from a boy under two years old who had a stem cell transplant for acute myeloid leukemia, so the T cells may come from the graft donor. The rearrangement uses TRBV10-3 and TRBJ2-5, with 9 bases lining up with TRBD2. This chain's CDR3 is CAINKTSGETQYF. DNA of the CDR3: TGTGCCATCAACAAGACTAGCGGAGAGACCCAGTACTTC.